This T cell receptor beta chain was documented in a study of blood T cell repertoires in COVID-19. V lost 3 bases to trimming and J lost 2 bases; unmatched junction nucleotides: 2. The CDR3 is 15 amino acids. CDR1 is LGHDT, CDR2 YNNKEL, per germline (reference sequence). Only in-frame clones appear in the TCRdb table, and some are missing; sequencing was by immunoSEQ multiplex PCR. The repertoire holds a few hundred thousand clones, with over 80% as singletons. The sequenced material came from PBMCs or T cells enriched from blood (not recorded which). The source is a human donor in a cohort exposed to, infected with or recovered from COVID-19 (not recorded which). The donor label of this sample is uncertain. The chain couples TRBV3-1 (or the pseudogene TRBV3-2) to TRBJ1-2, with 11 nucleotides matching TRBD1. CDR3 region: CASSQDRGRNYGYTF. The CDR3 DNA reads TGTGCCAGCAGCCAGGACAGGGGGCGGAACTATGGCTACACCTTC.